The subject of this entry is one TCR beta chain. Its specificity is not known. The data originate from a study of long-term antiretroviral therapy in people with HIV. Study-wide results and caveats: Clones that had undergone expansion before ART dominated the repertoire at all time points. Repertoires looked antigen-experienced, with only a slight naive shift after ART.

They ran version v3.0 of the immunoSEQ assay at survey level. Some clones are missing from TCRdb's copy, which holds only in-frame ones; the method was immunoSEQ multiplex PCR. The sample contains around 15,000 clones, 88% of which appear only once. CDR1 PRHDT and CDR2 FYEKMQ come from the germline V gene (reference sequence). V gave up 1 base and J gave up 3 bases, with 13 bases separating them. The CDR3 totals 15 residues. The receptor's source is a man aged 50-59 years with HIV. This specimen was unsorted PBMCs, taken 6.9 years after starting antiretroviral therapy. The genes are TRBV13 and TRBJ2-7; a possible D gene is TRBD1 (6 bases). CDR3 DNA: TGTGCCAGCAGCTTAGAACGATCGGACAGCTACGAGCAGTACTTC. Translation: CASSLERSDSYEQYF. The full variable domain, rest sourced from reference TRBV13 and TRBJ2-7, is AAGVIQSPRHLIKEKRETATLKCYPIPRHDTVYWYQQGPGQDPQFLISFYEKMQSDKGSIPDRFSAQQFSDYHSELNMSSLELGDSALYFCASSLERSDSYEQYFGPGTRLTVT.